These 31 T cell receptor beta chains share one sample of origin, sequenced in a study of blood T cell repertoires in COVID-19. The table came from immunoSEQ multiplex PCR; TCRdb's copy has only in-frame clones and leaves some out. The sample holds 350,000 to 550,000 clones; roughly 91% are singletons and the top ten take approximately 4.5%. Material: peripheral blood. The source of these receptors is a young woman with acute or convalescent COVID-19.

The V and J genes are TRBV11-2 and TRBJ2-3; TRBD1 agrees at 7 bases. The V and J ends lost 5 bases and 2 bases, in that order; junction bases with no gene match: 7. The CDR3 covers 15 residues. Germline values: CDR1 SGHAT, CDR2 FQNNGV. The CDR3, as DNA: TGTGCCAGCAGCCCCAGACAGGGCGCCACAGATACGCAGTATTTT. This translates into CASSPRQGATDTQYF. Filled out from reference TRBV11-2 and TRBJ2-3, the complete variable domain reads EAGVAQSPRYKIIEKRQSVAFWCNPISGHATLYWYQQILGQGPKLLIQFQNNGVVDDSQLPKDRFSAERLKGVDSTLKIQPAKLEDSAVYLCASSPRQGATDTQYFGPGTRLTVL.

The genes are TRBV9 and TRBJ1-1; TRBD1 might be the D (6 bases). The length of the CDR3 is 16 residues. The germline CDR1 and CDR2 sequences are SGDLS and YYNGEE. Deletions cut 4 bases from V and 2 bases from J, with 18 bases between. CDR3 sequence (DNA): TGTGCCAGCAGCAGGGGACACCGCTCACCTAACACTGAAGCTTTCTTT. It yields the protein CASSRGHRSPNTEAFF.

V is TRBV6-5 and J is TRBJ1-2, with a weak D call TRBD1 (6 bases). V shed 7 bases and J shed 6 bases, with 15 bases lying between them. Germline lookup yields CDR1 MNHEY and CDR2 SVGAGI. CDR3 length: 13 residues. The DNA of the CDR3 is TGTGCCAGCACCAAGAACCAGGGGAATGGCTACACCTTC. Translation: CASTKNQGNGYTF.

The V call is TRBV9, the J call TRBJ2-1; 9 bases are a match to TRBD2. This CDR3 has 15 residues. Losses at the gene ends were 0 bases for V and 9 bases for J; bases not matched to a gene: 7. The germline V gene has CDR1 SGDLS and CDR2 YYNGEE. This CDR3 is CASSVEGRGGSEQFF. In DNA form, the CDR3 reads TGTGCCAGCAGCGTAGAAGGGCGGGGGGGCAGTGAGCAGTTCTTC.

V gene TRBV6-6 combines with J gene TRBJ2-3, with D tentatively TRBD1 (5 bases). Germline V gives CDR1 MNHNY, CDR2 SVGAGI (reference sequence). The CDR3 loop spans 16 amino acids. V gave up 2 bases and J gave up 2 bases, with 14 bases separating them. CDR3 loop: CASSYRPVGATDTQYF. DNA of the CDR3: TGTGCCAGCAGTTACCGGCCGGTAGGGGCCACAGATACGCAGTATTTT.

The chain couples TRBV5-1 to TRBJ1-1, with D unresolved. V was cut by 3 bases and J by 7 bases, with 10 bases left in between. The CDR3 length is 12 residues. Germline V gives CDR1 SGHRS, CDR2 YFSETQ. The CDR3 sequence: CASSSGSNEAFF. Here the CDR3 DNA reads TGCGCCAGCAGCTCCGGGTCTAATGAAGCTTTCTTT.

The table lists this clone with a few counts. The J gene is TRBJ2-3, the V gene TRBV10-1; a weak D match, TRBD1 (6 bases). Trimming pared 4 bases from V and 4 bases from J, leaving 9 bases between. CDR1 and CDR2 (germline): WNHNN, SYGVQD (reference sequence). This CDR3 spans 13 amino acids. CDR3 amino acids: CASSGQGSDTQYF. The CDR3 DNA is TGCGCCAGCAGTGGGCAGGGGTCAGATACGCAGTATTTT.

CDR3 sequence reads: CSVLKTGGVNNEQFF. DNA of the CDR3: TGCAGCGTACTCAAAACAGGGGGCGTAAACAATGAGCAGTTCTTC. The V and J genes are TRBV29-1 and TRBJ2-1; 9 nucleotides agree with TRBD1. V was clipped by 6 bases and J by 5 bases; unmatched bases: 11. This CDR3 is 15 amino acids long. Germline CDR1 is SQVTM and CDR2 is ANQGSEA.

The chain joins TRBV27 to TRBJ2-1; 8 nucleotides agree with TRBD2. Looked up from germline, CDR1 is MNHEY and CDR2 is SMNVEV (reference sequence). V was pared by 9 bases and J by 6 bases, with 4 bases of the junction left unmatched. The CDR3 is made up of 12 amino acids. CDR3 residues: CASYGGANEQFF. CDR3 bases: TGTGCCAGTTACGGGGGGGCCAATGAGCAGTTCTTC.

The rearrangement joins TRBV3-1 (or the pseudogene TRBV3-2) to TRBJ1-3; D remains ambiguous. CDR3 length equals 12 residues. Looked up from germline, CDR1 is LGHDT and CDR2 is YNNKEL (reference sequence). The germline V and J ends were trimmed by 1 base and 9 bases, with 7 bases remaining between them. DNA for the CDR3: TGTGCCAGCAGCCAAGCGGGTAGCACCATATATTTT. As protein: CASSQAGSTIYF.

This chain joins TRBV2 and TRBJ2-2; TRBD1 is a possible D gene (6 bases). The CDR3 runs to 13 residues. Trimming shortened V by 5 bases and J by 6 bases, and 10 bases separated the two germline ends. Germline CDR1 reads SNHLY; CDR2 reads FYNNEI. The CDR3 here is CASSPTGSGELFF. The CDR3 DNA sequence: TGTGCCAGCAGTCCGACAGGATCCGGGGAGCTGTTTTTT.

This sequence joins TRBV3-1 (or the pseudogene TRBV3-2) and TRBJ2-7, with D possibly being TRBD1 (5 bases). Germline CDR1 and CDR2: LGHDT and YNNKEL (reference sequence). The V end was cut by 2 bases, the J end by 2 bases, with 10 bases between. This CDR3 region has 14 residues. In nucleotides, the CDR3 is TGTGCCAGCAGCCAAAGGGGATCTACCTACGAGCAGTACTTC. Translating gives CASSQRGSTYEQYF.

V usage is TRBV7-9 and J usage is TRBJ2-5, with D perhaps matching TRBD1 (6 bases). V lost 6 bases and J lost 1, with 12 bases in between. Germline values: CDR1 SEHNR, CDR2 FQNEAQ (reference sequence). The CDR3 consists of 14 residues. CDR3 sequence: CASRQGHGQETQYF. As DNA, the CDR3 is TGTGCCAGCAGACAGGGACACGGCCAAGAGACCCAGTACTTC.

The chain employs TRBV12-3 or TRBV12-4 and TRBJ1-1; no clear D gene. This CDR3 has 12 amino acids. The V end lost 6 bases, the J end lost 1 base, and 6 bases lay between the germline ends. The CDR3 loop is CASRPENTEAFF. CDR3 DNA sequence: TGTGCCAGCAGACCAGAGAACACTGAAGCTTTCTTT.

The genes are TRBV28 and TRBJ2-5, with 9 positions matching TRBD1. The CDR3 contains 14 residues. V lost 7 bases and J lost 2; bases outside the gene matches: 5. CDR1 MDHEN and CDR2 SYDVKM come from the germline V gene. The CDR3 here is CASNNRGQQETQYF. The CDR3 DNA reads as TGTGCCAGCAATAACAGGGGGCAACAAGAGACCCAGTACTTC.

The chain recombines TRBV5-1 with TRBJ1-5; 12 bases are a match to TRBD1. Germline lookup yields CDR1 SGHRS and CDR2 YFSETQ. CDR3 length equals 19 residues. The J segment lost 0 bases and the V segment lost 4 bases, leaving 11 bases of the junction unmatched. The CDR3 DNA sequence: TGCGCCAGCAGCAACCGGGACAGGGGGCAAATAAATAGCAATCAGCCCCAGCATTTT. Translating gives CASSNRDRGQINSNQPQHF.

This rearrangement joins TRBV5-1 to TRBJ2-5; TRBD2 matches 10 bases. From germline, CDR1 is SGHRS and CDR2 YFSETQ. This CDR3 contains 19 residues. V was clipped by 1 base and J by 7 bases; unmatched bases: 19. The CDR3 spells CASSLFVQRGGRQDGTQYF. CDR3 nucleotides: TGCGCCAGCAGCTTGTTCGTCCAGCGGGGGGGCCGGCAGGACGGGACCCAGTACTTC.

The V and J genes are TRBV11-2 and TRBJ2-1; 13 bases match TRBD2. Germline-derived CDR1 and CDR2 are SGHAT and FQNNGV. J lost 8 bases, V lost 5 bases, and 6 bases had no gene match. The CDR3 is 15 residues long. CDR3 region: CASSPSGLAGDEQFF. The CDR3 region has the DNA TGTGCCAGCAGCCCCTCCGGACTAGCGGGGGATGAGCAGTTCTTC.

The chain joins TRBV5-4 to TRBJ1-1, with TRBD1 matching 7 bases. The CDR3 loop spans 13 amino acids. Germline V lookup: CDR1 SGHNT, CDR2 YYREEE (reference sequence). V was pared by 4 bases and J by 1 base, with 1 base of the junction left unmatched. Here the CDR3 reads CASSRTGNTEAFF. The DNA of the CDR3 is TGTGCCAGCAGCCGGACAGGGAACACTGAAGCTTTCTTT.

The V gene is TRBV5-1, the J gene TRBJ2-3, with a weak D call TRBD1 (6 bases). CDR1 and CDR2 (germline): SGHRS, YFSETQ. The CDR3 has 13 amino acids. Deletions cut 7 bases from V and 2 bases from J, with 11 bases between. The CDR3 sequence: CASHRVPTDTQYF. The CDR3 region has the DNA TGCGCCAGCCACAGGGTGCCCACAGATACGCAGTATTTT.

In DNA, the CDR3 is TGTGCCAGCTCACCACCGATTTCGGGAATACAAGAGACCCAGTACTTC. Translation gives CASSPPISGIQETQYF. V gene TRBV18 combines with J gene TRBJ2-5, with D maybe TRBD2 (5 bases). Trimming took off 0 bases at V and 2 bases at J, with 13 bases between the two ends. The CDR3 is 16 amino acids. Germline CDR1 and CDR2: KGHSH and LQKENI.

The chain combines TRBV7-9 with TRBJ2-3; TRBD2 might be the D (6 bases). CDR3 length: 17 residues. V was pared by 0 bases and J by 2 bases, with 15 bases between. Germline V CDR1 and CDR2: SEHNR, FQNEAQ (reference sequence). The CDR3 reads CASSLAGRGRVTDTQYF. The CDR3 DNA reads TGTGCCAGCAGCTTAGCGGGGCGGGGTCGGGTCACAGATACGCAGTATTTT. The full variable domain, with the rest looked up from reference TRBV7-9 and TRBJ2-3, is DTGVSQNPRHKITKRGQNVTFRCDPISEHNRLYWYRQTLGQGPEFLTYFQNEAQLEKSRLLSDRFSAERPKGSFSTLEIQRTEQGDSAMYLCASSLAGRGRVTDTQYFGPGTRLTVL.

The rearrangement links TRBV15 to TRBJ2-2, with a weak D call TRBD1 (6 bases). The germline V gene encodes CDR1 LNHNV and CDR2 YYDKDF (reference sequence). The CDR3 consists of 14 residues. The ends were cut back, 5 bases at V and 7 bases at J, with 14 bases in the middle. The CDR3: CATSGPGHGGELFF. The CDR3 DNA is TGTGCCACCAGCGGACCGGGACACGGCGGGGAGCTGTTTTTT.

The gene calls are TRBV5-8 and TRBJ2-5, with a weak D call TRBD2 (7 bases). The germline gives CDR1 SGHTS, CDR2 YDEGEE. The CDR3 sequence is 14 residues long. V lost 4 bases to trimming and J lost 4 bases, with 14 bases between them. CDR3 in amino acids: CASSRLAGAETQYF. CDR3 coding DNA: TGTGCCAGCAGCCGACTAGCAGGGGCAGAGACCCAGTACTTC.

The rearrangement links TRBV10-2 to TRBJ2-1; 8 bases agree with TRBD2. The junction had 11 bases not matched to a gene; V was cut back by 9 bases and J by 10 bases. CDR3 length: 13 amino acids. From germline, CDR1 is WSHSY and CDR2 SAAADI. The CDR3, as DNA: TGCGCCAGTCAGCCAGCGGGGGATCGAGAGCAGTTCTTC. This gives the protein CASQPAGDREQFF.

The chain combines TRBV28 with TRBJ1-3; D is perhaps TRBD1 (6 bases). Trimming cost V 5 bases and J 4 bases, with 15 bases left between them. The germline gives CDR1 MDHEN, CDR2 SYDVKM. The CDR3 is 15 residues long. The DNA for the CDR3 is TGTGCCAGCAGTCGACCACCAGACAGGGGAAACACCATATATTTT. Translating gives CASSRPPDRGNTIYF.

The chain carries TRBV30 and TRBJ2-4; 10 bases are a match to TRBD1. The CDR3 has 16 amino acids. The trim removed 3 bases at V and 0 bases at J, leaving 5 bases unmatched. Germline CDR1 reads GTSNPN; CDR2 reads SVGIG (reference sequence). The CDR3 spells CAWRTGGTIAKNIQYF. The CDR3 nucleotides are TGTGCCTGGAGGACAGGGGGCACAATAGCCAAAAACATTCAGTACTTC.

This clone occurred once. The chain has TRBV6-2 or TRBV6-3 and TRBJ2-5, with 7 positions matching TRBD2. Germline V CDR1 and CDR2: MNHEY, SVGEGT. J was trimmed by 5 bases and V by 2 bases; bases with no gene match: 8. CDR3 length: 15 amino acids. CDR3 residues: CASSYISGRGETQYF. The CDR3 DNA follows: TGTGCCAGCAGTTACATTAGCGGGCGGGGGGAGACCCAGTACTTC.

The genes are TRBV11-2 and TRBJ2-3, with 7 bases fitting TRBD2. CDR1 SGHAT and CDR2 FQNNGV come from the germline V gene. The CDR3 length is 14 residues. Unmatched junction bases numbered 4, after V lost 3 bases and J lost 4 bases. The DNA for the CDR3 is TGTGCCAGCAGCTTCCTGGGGGGGGCAGATACGCAGTATTTT. Residues: CASSFLGGADTQYF.

This CDR3 is CASSWGGQGLYEQYF. The CDR3 region has the DNA TGTGCCAGCAGTTGGGGGGGACAGGGGTTGTACGAGCAGTACTTC. The chain uses TRBV2 and TRBJ2-7, with 10 bases aligning to TRBD1. CDR3 length equals 15 residues. From germline, CDR1 is SNHLY and CDR2 FYNNEI. The V gene end was trimmed by 5 bases and the J gene end by 4 bases; junction bases not matched to a gene: 8.

The chain joins TRBV5-8 to TRBJ1-5, with D tentatively TRBD1 (5 bases). This CDR3 comprises 16 residues. The V and J ends lost 6 bases and 3 bases respectively, with 19 bases between them. CDR1 SGHTS and CDR2 YDEGEE come from the germline V gene. The CDR3 region has the DNA TGTGCCAGCAACCTCAAAGGGGCACTCTTCAATCAGCCCCAGCATTTT. Residues: CASNLKGALFNQPQHF. The whole variable domain, remainder taken from reference TRBV5-8 and TRBJ1-5, is EAGVTQSPTHLIKTRGQQATLRCSPISGHTSVYWYQQALGLGLQFLLWYDEGEERNRGNFPPRFSGRQFPNYSSELNVNALELEDSALYLCASNLKGALFNQPQHFGDGTRLSIL.